The rows below give T cell receptor beta chains drawn from one sample of a study of human T cells and chemical hapten exposure. MiXCR, run by TCRdb on the RACE reads, gives a single entry per CDR3 protein. The sample has some 180,000 distinct CDR3 sequences, around 24% seen once; the top ten hold under 8.5%. The starting material was whole blood, obtained in connection with sensitization to the hapten diphenylcyclopropenone (DPC). The source of these receptors is a woman aged 50 to 60 with alopecia areata. Some clones in this sample may be carry-over from other donors' samples. Both conserved end residues are part of each CDR3. A D gene is named only where the DNA matches it firmly. The size of a clone is reported for some rows only, either as once, few or many, or as a class for expanded clones.

d_call j_call clone_size v_call cdr3_nt cdr3_aa
. TRBJ2-2 . TRBV7-8 TGTGCCAGCAGCCCAAATCTATTTATGAACACCGGGGAGCTGTTTTTT CASSPNLFMNTGELFF
TRBD2 TRBJ2-2 . TRBV7-9 TGTGCCAGCAGCTTCTGGACTAGTGGCACCGGGGAGCTGTTTTTT CASSFWTSGTGELFF
TRBD2 TRBJ2-1 many TRBV29-1 TGCAGCGGTCGAGGCGGGAGGGCTACTGAGCAGTTCTTC CSGRGGRATEQFF
TRBD1 TRBJ1-6 . TRBV29-1 TGCAGCACCCGGACAGGGGGAAGGGATTCTCCCCTCCACTTT CSTRTGGRDSPLHF
TRBD1 TRBJ1-1 . TRBV10-3 TGTGCCATCAGGACGACAGGGGCCGGAACGGAAGCTTTCTTT CAIRTTGAGTEAFF
TRBD2 TRBJ2-5 . TRBV20-1 TGCAGTGCCACCACTAGCGGGGAGACCCAGTACTTC CSATTSGETQYF
TRBD1 TRBJ1-1 few TRBV29-1 TGCAGCGCAGGGGGGTTGGGCACTGAAGCTTTCTTT CSAGGLGTEAFF
. TRBJ1-1 many TRBV18 TGTGCCAGCTCACCAAGCGCGCAATCTGAAGCTTTCTTT CASSPSAQSEAFF
TRBD1 TRBJ1-1 . TRBV9 TGTGCCAGCAGCTTAGCAGGGGGCGGGGGCACTGAAGCTTTCTTT CASSLAGGGGTEAFF
TRBD1 TRBJ2-2 . TRBV5-1 TGCGCCAGCATGAGGACAGGGGCTACCGGGGAGCTGTTTTTT CASMRTGATGELFF
TRBD2 TRBJ2-3 few TRBV5-4 TGTGCCAGCAGCCCAAGCGGGAGGCATGGGGGAGATACGCAGTATTTT CASSPSGRHGGDTQYF
TRBD1 TRBJ2-7 . TRBV11-2 TGTGCCAGCAAGCCGGGACAGGGTCTCCACGAGCAGTACTTC CASKPGQGLHEQYF
. TRBJ1-4 . TRBV6-5 TGTGCCAGCAGTCGCTGGGATGGGGCCAAAGGTGAACTGTTTTTT CASSRWDGAKGELFF
TRBD2 TRBJ2-7 . TRBV7-9 TGTGCCAGCAGCCCACCGGGGGGGTACTACGAGCAGTACTTC CASSPPGGYYEQYF
. TRBJ1-1 few TRBV20-1 TGCAGTGCTAGAGTAGGACAGACGTTTATGGCGGGTGAAGCTTTCTTT CSARVGQTFMAGEAFF
. TRBJ1-1 . TRBV18 TGTGCCAGCTCACCACAGGGTATGAACACTGAAGCTTTCTTT CASSPQGMNTEAFF
. TRBJ1-2 few TRBV20-1 TGCAGTGCAACGAAACAAGGGGCCGGCTATGGCTACACCTTC CSATKQGAGYGYTF
TRBD1 TRBJ1-4 . TRBV6-1 TGTGCCAGCAGTAGGACAGGCAAACTGTTTTTT CASSRTGKLFF
TRBD1 TRBJ2-3 few TRBV25-1 TGTGCCAGCAGCGCCGTTGACAGGGCGGCAGATACGCAGTATTTT CASSAVDRAADTQYF
. TRBJ2-2 . TRBV27 TGTGCCAGCAGTGCCTCCCGGCCCGGGGAGCTGTTTTTT CASSASRPGELFF
. TRBJ1-1 . TRBV20-1 TGCAGTGCCACCTCCTTCCCGAACACTGAAGCTTTCTTT CSATSFPNTEAFF
TRBD2 TRBJ2-1 . TRBV7-2 TGTGCCAGCAGCTTAGCGACTAGCGGGCTCCTCAATGAGCAGTTCTTC CASSLATSGLLNEQFF
. TRBJ2-2 few TRBV6-2/TRBV6-3 TGTGCCAGCAGATATATAAACACCGGGGAGCTGTTTTTT CASRYINTGELFF
. TRBJ1-2 few TRBV27 TGTGCCAGCAGTTTATTTCCCTTCGACAGAAACTATGGCTACACCTTC CASSLFPFDRNYGYTF
. TRBJ1-2 few TRBV4-2 TGTGCCAGCAGCCCGGGACCAGCTGGCTACACCTTC CASSPGPAGYTF
TRBD1 TRBJ1-5 . TRBV7-9 TGTGCCAGCAGCGCGGGACAGGGACATCAGCCCCAGCATTTT CASSAGQGHQPQHF
. TRBJ2-7 . TRBV5-1 TGCGCCAGCAGCTCCACAGGGACGCTGCCCTACGAGCAGTACTTC CASSSTGTLPYEQYF
. TRBJ2-5 few TRBV10-3 TGTGCCATCAGTGGACTGGGGGGCGAGACCCAGTACTTC CAISGLGGETQYF
TRBD1 TRBJ2-1 . TRBV24-1 TGTGCCACCAGACCGGGACAGGGGGCCTCCTACAATGAGCAGTTCTTC CATRPGQGASYNEQFF
TRBD1 TRBJ2-1 many TRBV20-1 TGCAGTGCCAAAGGGACAGGGTACAATGAGCAGTTCTTC CSAKGTGYNEQFF
. TRBJ1-1 . TRBV7-9 TGTGCCAGCAGCTTAGCAGGGCGTAGGACTGAAGCTTTCTTT CASSLAGRRTEAFF
. TRBJ2-7 . TRBV28 TGTGCCAGCAGTCCTCCCGCGACAGGGACTTTAACCGAGCAGTACTTC CASSPPATGTLTEQYF
TRBD2 TRBJ2-1 few TRBV11-2 TGTGCCAGCAGCTTAAGGCTAGCGGGAGAGGGAGTGGATGAGCAGTTCTTC CASSLRLAGEGVDEQFF
. TRBJ1-2 . TRBV20-1 TGCAGTGTAACGACAGCGCCCCTTAACTATGGCTACACCTTC CSVTTAPLNYGYTF
. TRBJ2-1 few TRBV2 TGTGCCACCTCAAGAGGGATCGATGAGCAGTTCTTC CATSRGIDEQFF
TRBD2 TRBJ2-2 few TRBV20-1 TGCAGTGCTAGATCGGGCGGGAGCGGGACCGGGGAGCTGTTTTTT CSARSGGSGTGELFF
. TRBJ2-1 . TRBV20-1 TGCAGTGCTAAATCCCGGCTAGGGGTTAATGAGCAGTTCTTC CSAKSRLGVNEQFF
. TRBJ2-1 few TRBV7-2 TGTGCCAGCAGCTTAAGAAGGGGTCCCCGCGACAGCTCCTACAATGAGCAGTTCTTC CASSLRRGPRDSSYNEQFF
TRBD1 TRBJ1-2 . TRBV7-9 TGTGCCAGCAGCCCTGGACAGGGGGCTGACTATGGCTACACCTTC CASSPGQGADYGYTF
. TRBJ1-2 few TRBV5-1 TGCGCCAGCAGCTTGGGGACGGCCGACTATGGCTACACCTTC CASSLGTADYGYTF
TRBD1 TRBJ2-5 few TRBV6-2/TRBV6-3 TGTGCCAGCAGTCCCGGACAGGGGGCCCAAGAGACCCAGTACTTC CASSPGQGAQETQYF
TRBD1 TRBJ1-2 . TRBV29-1 TGCAGCGCGGGGCTAGGACAGGACTATGGCTACACCTTC CSAGLGQDYGYTF
TRBD2 TRBJ2-1 few TRBV24-1 TGTGCCACCTCAAGTCCGGGACTACCCCTCAATGAGCAGTTCTTC CATSSPGLPLNEQFF
TRBD1 TRBJ2-1 many TRBV25-1 TGTGCCAGCAGAGAGGGACAGAAGCAGTTCTTC CASREGQKQFF
. TRBJ2-5 few TRBV29-1 TGCAGCGTTGGAGGGGTAGTTGGAGAGACCCAGTACTTC CSVGGVVGETQYF
. TRBJ2-2 few TRBV7-6 TGTGCCAGCAGCCAGGGGCCAAGCCCTCCCCCCGGGGAGCTGTTTTTT CASSQGPSPPPGELFF
. TRBJ1-4 . TRBV20-1 TGCAGTGCCATGAGAAGTGCTGGTAATGAAAAACTGTTTTTT CSAMRSAGNEKLFF
TRBD1 TRBJ2-1 few TRBV10-3 TGTGCCATCGAGGACGGGACAGGGGGCAATGAGCAGTTCTTC CAIEDGTGGNEQFF
. TRBJ2-7 . TRBV2 TGTGCCAGCAGGCGGGACACCCTCTCCTACGAGCAGTACTTC CASRRDTLSYEQYF
. TRBJ2-1 . TRBV3-1 TGTGCCAGCAGCGGGGGTCCATCCAGGGGTGAGCAGTTCTTC CASSGGPSRGEQFF
TRBD1 TRBJ2-1 . TRBV7-2 TGTGCCAGCAGCCCCGACGGGACAGGGGGCTTAAATGAGCAGTTCTTC CASSPDGTGGLNEQFF
. TRBJ1-1 few TRBV10-2 TGCGCCAGCAGTGACGTCAGGGACAACACTGAAGCTTTCTTT CASSDVRDNTEAFF
. TRBJ1-2 once TRBV5-6 TGTGCCAGCAGCTTGGGACGGAAAGGGGCGGATGGCTACAACTTC CASSLGRKGADGYNF
TRBD1 TRBJ1-6 . TRBV6-5 TGTGCCAGCAGGCAAGCGGGACAGGGTAATTCACCCCTCCACTTT CASRQAGQGNSPLHF